The next 29 T cell receptor beta chains were all read from a single sample in a study of lymphopenia after photon versus proton radiotherapy. Clones were read by immunoSEQ multiplex PCR, and TCRdb kept only the in-frame ones, dropping some. The sample carries around 64,000 clones, about nine tenths recorded once. Here the sequenced sample was peripheral blood, taken from a patient treated with photon-based radiotherapy. These TCRs come from a woman aged 40 to 50 with cholangiocarcinoma.

V gene TRBV5-1 combines with J gene TRBJ1-6, with D perhaps TRBD1 (5 bases). The CDR3 totals 14 residues. Germline V lookup: CDR1 SGHRS, CDR2 YFSETQ. Trimming cost V 3 bases and J 8 bases, with 12 bases left between them. In DNA form, the CDR3 reads TGCGCCAGCAGCTGGGGAGGGGAGGATTCACCCCTCCACTTT. Its protein product is CASSWGGEDSPLHF. The variable domain in full, with the rest retrieved from reference TRBV5-1 and TRBJ1-6, is KAGVTQTPRYLIKTRGQQVTLSCSPISGHRSVSWYQQTPGQGLQFLFEYFSETQRNKGNFPGRFSGRQFSNSRSEMNVSTLELGDSALYLCASSWGGEDSPLHFGNGTRLTVT.

The gene calls are TRBV28 and TRBJ2-1; TRBD2 agrees at 9 bases. The length of the CDR3 is 17 residues. The germline gives CDR1 MDHEN, CDR2 SYDVKM. V was pared by 5 bases and J by 0 bases, with 8 bases of the junction left unmatched. The CDR3 is CASSPWFSGSSYNEQFF. The CDR3, as DNA: TGTGCCAGCAGTCCGTGGTTTAGCGGGAGCTCCTACAATGAGCAGTTCTTC.

V gene TRBV19 combines with J gene TRBJ2-1, with 8 nucleotides matching TRBD2. Trimming removed 1 base from V and 4 bases from J; junction bases left unmatched: 3. In germline, CDR1 is LNHDA, CDR2 SQIVND (reference sequence). This CDR3 contains 15 residues. CDR3 bases: TGTGCCAGTAGTATAGCGGCTAGCGGGTACAATGAGCAGTTCTTC. The encoded protein is CASSIAASGYNEQFF.

The chain is built from TRBV6-1 and TRBJ2-6, with D possibly matching TRBD2 (5 bases). The CDR3 sequence is 18 residues long. Per germline, CDR1 MNHNS and CDR2 SASEGT. The germline V and J ends were trimmed by 4 bases and 0 bases, with 16 bases remaining between them. The CDR3 sequence is CASSVMVGDLSGANVLTF. The CDR3 coding sequence is TGTGCCAGCAGTGTTATGGTGGGAGACCTCTCTGGGGCCAACGTCCTGACTTTC.

The gene calls are TRBV28 and TRBJ1-1, with D possibly TRBD1 on 5 matching bases. V shed 10 bases and J shed 0 bases, with 12 bases lying between them. The CDR3 has 13 amino acids. Germline values: CDR1 MDHEN, CDR2 SYDVKM. The CDR3 nucleotides are TGTGCCACCTTGGGGCAGATGAACACTGAAGCTTTCTTT. This encodes CATLGQMNTEAFF.

This clone was seen a handful of times. The genes are TRBV19 and TRBJ2-7, with D possibly TRBD1 on 6 matching bases. V lost 1 base and J lost 0, with 10 bases in between. In germline, CDR1 is LNHDA, CDR2 SQIVND (reference sequence). The CDR3 has 15 amino acids. This CDR3 is CASSIGRQVSYEQYF. The CDR3 nucleotides are TGTGCCAGTAGTATAGGTCGACAGGTCTCCTACGAGCAGTACTTC. The full variable domain, completed using reference TRBV19 and TRBJ2-7, is DGGITQSPKYLFRKEGQNVTLSCEQNLNHDAMYWYRQDPGQGLRLIYYSQIVNDFQKGDIAEGYSVSREKKESFPLTVTSAQKNPTAFYLCASSIGRQVSYEQYFGPGTRLTVT.

The chain is built from TRBV27 and TRBJ1-5; TRBD1 might be the D (6 bases). The CDR3 contains 15 residues. Trimming shortened V by 4 bases and J by 0 bases, and 10 bases separated the two germline ends. Germline-derived CDR1 and CDR2 are MNHEY and SMNVEV (reference sequence). The CDR3, as DNA: TGTGCCAGCAGTTCGGACAGAAGTAGCAATCAGCCCCAGCATTTT. This sequence encodes CASSSDRSSNQPQHF.

The rearrangement links TRBV30 to TRBJ1-2; 7 bases fit TRBD1. Germline V CDR1 and CDR2: GTSNPN, SVGIG (reference sequence). V was pared by 5 bases and J by 6 bases, with 12 bases of the junction left unmatched. This CDR3 comprises 14 residues. The DNA of the CDR3 is TGTGCCTGGGGGACTCTGACAGGGAGGGATGGCTACACCTTC. It translates to CAWGTLTGRDGYTF.

This clone is a singleton in its sample. V is TRBV27 and J is TRBJ1-3; tentative D call: TRBD1 (5 bases). Trimming took off 4 bases at V and 7 bases at J, with 20 bases between the two ends. This CDR3 contains 16 residues. In germline, CDR1 is MNHEY, CDR2 SMNVEV (reference sequence). The CDR3 nucleotides read TGTGCCAGCAGTTCCTCGGGGGTTACTCCCCGGAACACCATATATTTT. Protein product: CASSSSGVTPRNTIYF.

The chain joins TRBV9 to TRBJ1-4, with unresolved D. The CDR3 sequence is 16 residues long. In germline, CDR1 is SGDLS, CDR2 YYNGEE. V lost 0 bases and J 0 bases, leaving 9 bases between the germline ends. In DNA, the CDR3 is TGTGCCAGCAGCGTAGGCCCCTCCTCAACTAATGAAAAACTGTTTTTT. It encodes CASSVGPSSTNEKLFF.

J is TRBJ1-5 and V is TRBV27; the match to TRBD1 covers 8 bases. V was pared by 5 bases and J by 5 bases, with 8 bases of the junction left unmatched. The germline CDR1 and CDR2 sequences are MNHEY and SMNVEV (reference sequence). CDR3 length: 15 residues. The CDR3 spells CASSPRTGSDQPQHF. CDR3 bases: TGTGCCAGCAGTCCTCGGACAGGGTCGGATCAGCCCCAGCATTTT.

This clone appeared once. CDR3 region: CASSLQGQNYGYTF. The DNA for the CDR3 is TGCGCCAGCAGCTTGCAGGGGCAGAACTATGGCTACACCTTC. J is TRBJ1-2 and V is TRBV5-1; D possibly corresponds to TRBD1 (6 bases). The germline V gene has CDR1 SGHRS and CDR2 YFSETQ. The V and J ends lost 1 base and 2 bases respectively, with 9 bases between them. The CDR3 totals 14 residues. The full variable domain, its missing parts supplied by reference TRBV5-1 and TRBJ1-2, is KAGVTQTPRYLIKTRGQQVTLSCSPISGHRSVSWYQQTPGQGLQFLFEYFSETQRNKGNFPGRFSGRQFSNSRSEMNVSTLELGDSALYLCASSLQGQNYGYTFGSGTRLTVV.

The rearrangement joins TRBV9 to TRBJ2-2; 8 positions match TRBD2. Germline assignment: CDR1 SGDLS and CDR2 YYNGEE. The CDR3 has 16 residues. Losses at the gene ends were 2 bases for V and 5 bases for J; bases not matched to a gene: 8. CDR3 coding DNA: TGTGCCAGCAGCGTCGAACCGGGACTAGGAACCGGGGAGCTGTTTTTT. Translated, it gives CASSVEPGLGTGELFF.

The rearrangement links TRBV28 to TRBJ2-7; the D is unclear. V was clipped by 5 bases and J by 0 bases, with 5 bases between them. Germline CDR1 is MDHEN and CDR2 is SYDVKM. The CDR3 consists of 12 residues. DNA for the CDR3: TGTGCCAGCAGTCCCCTCTCCTACGAGCAGTACTTC. Translation gives CASSPLSYEQYF.

The genes are TRBV7-2 and TRBJ2-1; 12 bases align to TRBD2. The V gene's germline CDR1 is SGHTA and CDR2 FQGNSA. The ends lost 4 bases at V and 7 bases at J; junction bases unmatched: 8. This CDR3 has 16 amino acids. CDR3 sequence: CASSSSSGGAGNEQFF. The CDR3 nucleotides read TGTGCCAGCAGCTCTTCTAGCGGGGGGGCCGGTAATGAGCAGTTCTTC.

V is TRBV30 and J is TRBJ2-1; 11 positions match TRBD2. Trimming removed 0 bases from V and 4 bases from J; junction bases left unmatched: 2. This CDR3 has 15 amino acids. The germline gives CDR1 GTSNPN, CDR2 SVGIG (reference sequence). CDR3: CAWSVGTSGYNEQFF. The DNA of the CDR3 is TGTGCCTGGAGTGTAGGGACTAGCGGTTACAATGAGCAGTTCTTC.

This clone was counted a single time. The chain employs TRBV10-2 and TRBJ2-7; the D gene is possibly TRBD1 (5 bases). Deletions cut 3 bases from V and 3 bases from J, with 18 bases between. CDR1 and CDR2 from the germline V gene are WSHSY and SAAADI. CDR3 length: 16 amino acids. CDR3 coding DNA: TGCGCCAGCAGTGAAAGGACATCGGTAGGGAACTACGAGCAGTACTTC. Amino acids: CASSERTSVGNYEQYF.

CDR3 sequence (DNA): TGTGCCAGCAGCGGACGGGACAGTCCCTATGGCTACACCTTC. This sequence encodes CASSGRDSPYGYTF. The rearrangement joins TRBV9 to TRBJ1-2; 7 bases are a match to TRBD1. The CDR3 runs to 14 residues. Trimming removed 3 bases from V and 4 bases from J; junction bases left unmatched: 6. CDR1 is SGDLS and CDR2 is YYNGEE in the germline V gene. Complete variable domain (other parts from reference TRBV9 and TRBJ1-2): DSGVTQTPKHLITATGQRVTLRCSPRSGDLSVYWYQQSLDQGLQFLIQYYNGEERAKGNILERFSAQQFPDLHSELNLSSLELGDSALYFCASSGRDSPYGYTFGSGTRLTVV.

The chain joins TRBV4-3 to TRBJ1-3; D gene uncertain. The CDR3 length is 15 residues. Germline V gene data show CDR1 as LGHNA and CDR2 as YSLEER. The germline V and J ends were trimmed by 1 base and 1 base, with 8 bases remaining between them. CDR3 nucleotide sequence: TGCGCCAGCAGCCAAGTAGAGGAGTCTGGAAACACCATATATTTT. It yields the protein CASSQVEESGNTIYF.

This sequence joins TRBV18 and TRBJ1-3; the D is unclear. Per the germline V gene, CDR1 is KGHSH and CDR2 is LQKENI. The V end was cut by 6 bases, the J end by 4 bases, with 10 bases between. This CDR3 comprises 13 residues. This CDR3 reads CASSQTPGNTIYF. In nucleotides, the CDR3 is TGTGCCAGCTCGCAGACCCCGGGAAACACCATATATTTT.

The chain uses TRBV4-2 and TRBJ2-1, with a tentative D call TRBD2 (6 bases). This CDR3 region has 14 residues. V was pared by 0 bases and J by 9 bases, with 12 bases between. Germline CDR1 is LGHNA and CDR2 is YNFKEQ. The CDR3 DNA is TGTGCCAGCAGCCAAGACGGAGGGTTAGGTGAGCAGTTCTTC. It specifies CASSQDGGLGEQFF.

The chain employs TRBV27 and TRBJ1-2; 8 bases map to TRBD1. The CDR3 covers 14 residues. In germline, CDR1 is MNHEY, CDR2 SMNVEV (reference sequence). The V gene end was trimmed by 0 bases and the J gene end by 8 bases; junction bases not matched to a gene: 5. The CDR3 DNA is TGTGCCAGCAGTTTATCGTACAGGGGGATAGGCTACACCTTC. This gives the protein CASSLSYRGIGYTF.

In this sample, this clone turned up once. This rearrangement joins TRBV6-1 to TRBJ1-3, with D hard to call. Deletions cut 6 bases from V and 0 bases from J, with 3 bases between. Looked up from germline, CDR1 is MNHNS and CDR2 is SASEGT. The CDR3 loop spans 12 amino acids. CDR3 residues: CASRDSGNTIYF. Written as DNA, the CDR3 is TGTGCCAGCAGGGACTCTGGAAACACCATATATTTT.

In this sample, this clone turned up a few times. The V gene is TRBV5-1, the J gene TRBJ1-5; D gene ambiguous. CDR1 and CDR2 (germline): SGHRS, YFSETQ. V was cut by 4 bases and J by 7 bases, with 12 bases left in between. This CDR3 comprises 13 residues. The CDR3 loop reads CASSARTGQPQHF. As DNA, the CDR3 is TGCGCCAGCAGCGCCAGAACTGGGCAGCCCCAGCATTTT.

J is TRBJ2-7 and V is TRBV4-1, with D possibly being TRBD2 (5 bases). The germline V gene has CDR1 MGHRA and CDR2 YSYEKL. V was shortened by 0 bases and J by 4 bases, with 7 bases between the two germline ends. There are 13 residues in the CDR3. The DNA of the CDR3 is TGCGCCAGCAGCCAAGATGGGAGATACGAGCAGTACTTC. It is translated as CASSQDGRYEQYF.

This rearrangement joins TRBV5-4 to TRBJ1-2; TRBD1 agrees at 9 bases. Germline CDR1 SGHNT, CDR2 YYREEE (reference sequence). V lost 0 bases, J lost 8 bases, and 5 bases stayed unmatched. The CDR3 runs to 14 residues. In DNA form, the CDR3 reads TGTGCCAGCAGCTTGGCCGGGACAGGGAGAGGCTACACCTTC. Translating gives CASSLAGTGRGYTF.

The rearrangement uses TRBV7-9 and TRBJ1-1; D call uncertain. Germline CDR1 reads SEHNR; CDR2 reads FQNEAQ (reference sequence). CDR3 size: 12 residues. V was trimmed by 5 bases and J by 8 bases, leaving 12 bases between them. The CDR3 DNA reads TGTGCCAGCAGCCCGGGCCTAATCGAAGCTTTCTTT. It encodes CASSPGLIEAFF. The full variable domain, rest sourced from reference TRBV7-9 and TRBJ1-1, is DTGVSQNPRHKITKRGQNVTFRCDPISEHNRLYWYRQTLGQGPEFLTYFQNEAQLEKSRLLSDRFSAERPKGSFSTLEIQRTEQGDSAMYLCASSPGLIEAFFGQGTRLTVV.

The chain is built from TRBV7-9 and TRBJ2-1; D gene uncertain. This CDR3 contains 14 residues. Per the germline V gene, CDR1 is SEHNR and CDR2 is FQNEAQ (reference sequence). Between the trimmed V and J ends, which lost 7 bases and 8 bases, there was a span of 18 bases. The CDR3 spells CASTMGGVSYEQFF. Written as DNA, the CDR3 is TGTGCCAGCACAATGGGCGGAGTTTCCTATGAGCAGTTCTTC.

The chain uses TRBV11-2 and TRBJ2-5; 10 positions match TRBD2. The CDR3 runs 15 residues. The germline CDR1 and CDR2 sequences are SGHAT and FQNNGV. V lost 3 bases to trimming and J lost 3 bases; unmatched junction nucleotides: 4. In DNA form, the CDR3 reads TGTGCCAGCAGCTTCAGGACTAGCGGAAAAGAGACCCAGTACTTC. Protein sequence: CASSFRTSGKETQYF. Together with reference TRBV11-2 and TRBJ2-5, the CDR3 gives the full variable domain: EAGVAQSPRYKIIEKRQSVAFWCNPISGHATLYWYQQILGQGPKLLIQFQNNGVVDDSQLPKDRFSAERLKGVDSTLKIQPAKLEDSAVYLCASSFRTSGKETQYFGPGTRLLVL.